This T cell receptor beta chain was profiled in a study of shared clonotypes between healthy human individuals. Background on the study: Used for every donor were three CD4 naive, three CD4 memory, two CD8 naive and one CD8 memory plate. General study results and limits: Across a handful of donors, naive CD4 shared roughly 5%, naive CD8 more than 3%, memory CD4 over 2%, memory CD8 around 0.36%. Sampling was confined to blood; repertoires within tissues likely differ.

This CDR3 region has 19 residues. Germline V gene lookup returns CDR1 LGHNA and CDR2 YNFKEQ. J gave up 7 bases and V 1 base, and 20 bases lay outside the gene matches. With respect to this clone: Its antigen is still unknown.

Using approximately 200 ng DNA, approximately 27,000 T cell genomes, the sorted-subset replicate PCRs were run. TCRdb keeps only in-frame clones here, not all; method: immunoSEQ multiplex PCR. The profile shows millions of clones, more than 80% of them singletons. The V call is TRBV4-2, the J call TRBJ2-7; 9 bases are a match to TRBD2. This TCR was recovered from a man younger than 35 in good health. The sample consisted of naive CD4+ T cells sorted from blood. Subset here: CD45RA+ positively selected. The CDR3 DNA reads as TGTGCCAGCAGCCAAGGGGCTAGCGGGGAGTTTCGGACTTACCAAGAGCAGTACTTC. As protein: CASSQGASGEFRTYQEQYF.